This T cell receptor (beta chain) was sequenced for a study of cytomegalovirus exposure and HLA in healthy donors. V shed 4 bases and J 6 bases; nucleotides not matched to a gene: 12. The CDR3 has 17 amino acids. CDR1 LNHDA and CDR2 SQIVND come from the germline V gene (reference sequence). This clone was counted between two and nine times. The target antigen is unknown. Study-level results: In an earlier analysis, most TCR beta V segments were productive about 87% or about 30% of the time. Several V segments, TRBV6-2 and TRBV6-3 among them, could not be told apart and were dropped.

The PCR was carried out with 60 Vbeta primers and 13 Jbeta primers. Profiled with immunoSEQ multiplex PCR; TCRdb holds only in-frame clones, not every one. The table has about 160,000 clones, less than 90% seen once. The sequencing input was PBMCs. The gene calls are TRBV19 and TRBJ1-4; 9 nucleotides match TRBD1. The sequence was collected from a woman aged 18-29 years in good health and CMV-seronegative. Written as DNA, the CDR3 is TGTGCCAGTAGTACCCCCGGGACAGGGACGATGTATGAAAAACTGTTTTTT. This encodes CASSTPGTGTMYEKLFF.